These T cell receptor beta chains were read from a single sample in a study of T cell changes during pregnancy in multiple sclerosis. Clones were sequenced by immunoSEQ multiplex PCR, and TCRdb holds only the in-frame ones, with some missing. This sample has 33,000 or so clones, with about 88% found just once. The source material was peripheral blood, sampled in the third trimester of pregnancy. These receptors originate from a female donor in good health, enrolled as a control in a pregnancy study. CDR3s leave out the opening cysteine and the closing phenylalanine or tryptophan.

V gene,CDR3 protein
TRBV27,ASSLAGKPGYEQY
TRBV20-1,SASLEFEQY
TRBV19,ASSTSTRGGQPQH
TRBV6-1,ASRAGQGAYNEQF
TRBV7-9,ASSLGGTLYGYT
TRBV7-3,ASSPGGLAVVHEQF
TRBV2,ASSHRDSNQPQH
TRBV11-1,ASSSSPYEQY
TRBV9,ASSNPSTDTQY
TRBV6-1,ASSGQGRNQPQH
TRBV6-5,ASSRDSSYGYT
TRBV5-6,ASSPTSGRGAFAGELF
TRBV6-5,ASSYRGRDTRY
TRBV10-3,AIREQSNSPLH
TRBV4-3,ASSQVRGTGTDTQY
TRBV13,ASSPPSSGSNEQF
TRBV18,ASSQIPLGEYGKNIQY
TRBV6-4,ASSELAGGDEQF
TRBV14,ASSQVGGGTEAF
TRBV6-1,ASLGSGPRTDTQY
TRBV4-3,ASSQVAVNTEAF
TRBV4-2,ASSETDTQY
TRBV10-3,AISGFKGQGSDEQY
TRBV6-6,ATETLQGSGYT
TRBV28,ASSLFQGQINQPQH
TRBV7-9,ASRDYTYEQY
TRBV27,ASSDRGEIVLYEQY
TRBV9,ASSLGLAVTGELF
TRBV6-5,ASSFSGTSGQETQY
TRBV5-6,ASSLGRERPQH
TRBV15,ATSRDQQGVDIQY
TRBV29-1,SVRTGMNTEAF
TRBV5-1,ASSFGQGVSYEQY
TRBV11-3,ASSHPGLAGYNEQF
TRBV10-3,AIGGGGARTDTQY
TRBV5-1,ASKAMDTGGHGYT
TRBV18,ASSLGQGTEKLF
TRBV7-8,ASSSRMDRTGKNTIY
TRBV6-5,ASSYLPGLNTEAF
TRBV7-9,ASSLGGGQETQY
TRBV9,ASSPRAGGPVEQY
TRBV4-1,ASSQEGQGDEQY
TRBV9,ASSPAANNQPQH
TRBV4-2,ASSPAGEAGGNNEQF
TRBV29-1,SVLGLAGGPSNEQY
TRBV13,ASRHGQGMTGNTIY
TRBV11-3,ASSLYGEGEQF
TRBV6-1,ASSPRGANYGYT
TRBV11-2,ASSLREGSGNTIY
TRBV30,AWSGQGRENGYT